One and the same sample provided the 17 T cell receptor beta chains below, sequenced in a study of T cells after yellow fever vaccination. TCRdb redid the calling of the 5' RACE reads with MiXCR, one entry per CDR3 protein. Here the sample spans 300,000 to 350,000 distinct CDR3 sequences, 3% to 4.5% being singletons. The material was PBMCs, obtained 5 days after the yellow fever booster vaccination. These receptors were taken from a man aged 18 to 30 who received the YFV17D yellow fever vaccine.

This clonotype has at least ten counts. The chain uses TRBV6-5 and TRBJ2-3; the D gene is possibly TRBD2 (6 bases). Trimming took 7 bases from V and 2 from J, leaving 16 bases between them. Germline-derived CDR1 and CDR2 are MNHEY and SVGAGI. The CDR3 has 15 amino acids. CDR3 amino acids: CASTSTGTLTDTQYF. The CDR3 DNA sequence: TGTGCCAGCACCTCGACGGGGACTCTCACAGATACGCAGTATTTT.

The CDR3 reads CASSFTGDPRAEQYF. CDR3 nucleotides: TGTGCCAGCAGTTTCACCGGGGACCCCCGGGCCGAGCAGTACTTC. The V call is TRBV12-3 or TRBV12-4, the J call TRBJ2-7, with D perhaps assigned TRBD1 or TRBD2 (5 bases each). The V gene lost 3 bases and the J gene lost 6 bases, with 18 bases spanning the gap. The CDR3 runs to 15 residues.

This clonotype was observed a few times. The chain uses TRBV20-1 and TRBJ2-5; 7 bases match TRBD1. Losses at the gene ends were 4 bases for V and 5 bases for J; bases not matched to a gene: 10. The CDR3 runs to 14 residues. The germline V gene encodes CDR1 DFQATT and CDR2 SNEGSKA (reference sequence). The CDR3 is CSATRSTGAETQYF. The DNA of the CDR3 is TGCAGTGCTACCCGAAGCACAGGGGCGGAGACCCAGTACTTC.

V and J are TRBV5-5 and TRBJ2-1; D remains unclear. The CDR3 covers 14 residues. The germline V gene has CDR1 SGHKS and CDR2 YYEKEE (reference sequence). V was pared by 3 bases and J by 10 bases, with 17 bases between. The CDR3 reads CASSSTGSTWEQFF. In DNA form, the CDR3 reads TGTGCCAGCAGCTCAACGGGCTCTACATGGGAGCAGTTCTTC.

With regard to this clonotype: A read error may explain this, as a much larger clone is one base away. The CDR3 sequence is CASSSGTSNTGELFF. The CDR3 DNA reads as TGTGCCAGCAGCTCCGGGACATCGAACACCGGGGAGCTGTTTTTT. The chain recombines TRBV5-4 with TRBJ2-2; tentatively, D is TRBD1 (6 bases). Germline CDR1 and CDR2: SGHNT and YYREEE (reference sequence). This CDR3 has 15 amino acids. V lost 3 bases and J lost 0, with 9 bases in between.

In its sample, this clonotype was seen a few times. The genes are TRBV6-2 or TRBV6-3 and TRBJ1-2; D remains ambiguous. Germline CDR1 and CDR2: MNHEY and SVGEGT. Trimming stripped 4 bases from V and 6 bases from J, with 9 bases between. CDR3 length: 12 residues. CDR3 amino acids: CASSFREHGYTF. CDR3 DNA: TGTGCCAGCAGTTTTCGGGAACATGGCTACACCTTC.

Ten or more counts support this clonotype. The CDR3 is CSVEPRRNTEAFF. The CDR3 DNA reads TGCAGCGTTGAGCCTAGGCGAAACACTGAAGCTTTCTTT. The gene calls are TRBV29-1 and TRBJ1-1; D ambiguous. The CDR3 sequence is 13 residues long. Trimming removed 3 bases at V and 2 bases at J, with 10 bases between. The germline CDR1 and CDR2 sequences are SQVTM and ANQGSEA.

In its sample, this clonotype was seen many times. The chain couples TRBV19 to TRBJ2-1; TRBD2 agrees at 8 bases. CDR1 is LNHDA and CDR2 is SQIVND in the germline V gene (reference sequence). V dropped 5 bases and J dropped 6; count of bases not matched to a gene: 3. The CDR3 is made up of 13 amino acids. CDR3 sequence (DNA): TGTGCCAGTAGTCGCGGGGGGAGCAATGAGCAGTTCTTC. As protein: CASSRGGSNEQFF.

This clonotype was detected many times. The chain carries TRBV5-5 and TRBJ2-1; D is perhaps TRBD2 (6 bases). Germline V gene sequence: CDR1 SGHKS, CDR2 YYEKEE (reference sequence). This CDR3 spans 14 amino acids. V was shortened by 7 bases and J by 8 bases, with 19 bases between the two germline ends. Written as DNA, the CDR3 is TGTGCCAGCGGGCGGGCGGGGCTGGCCGATGAGCAGTTCTTC. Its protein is CASGRAGLADEQFF.

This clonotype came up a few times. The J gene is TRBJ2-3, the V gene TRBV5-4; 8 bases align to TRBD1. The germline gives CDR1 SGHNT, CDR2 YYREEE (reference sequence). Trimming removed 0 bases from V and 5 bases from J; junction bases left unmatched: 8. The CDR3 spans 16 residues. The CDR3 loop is CASSLVATGAVDTQYF. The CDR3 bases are TGTGCCAGCAGCTTGGTGGCGACAGGGGCTGTAGATACGCAGTATTTT.

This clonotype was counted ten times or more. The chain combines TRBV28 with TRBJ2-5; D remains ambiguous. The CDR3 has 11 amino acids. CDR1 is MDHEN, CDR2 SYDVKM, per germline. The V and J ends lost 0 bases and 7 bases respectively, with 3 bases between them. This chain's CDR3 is CASSLWGTQYF. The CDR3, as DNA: TGTGCCAGCAGTTTATGGGGGACCCAGTACTTC.

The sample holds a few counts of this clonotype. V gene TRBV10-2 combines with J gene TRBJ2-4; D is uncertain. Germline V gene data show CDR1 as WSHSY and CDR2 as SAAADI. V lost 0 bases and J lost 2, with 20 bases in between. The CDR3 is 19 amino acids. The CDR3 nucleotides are TGCGCCAGCAGTGAGTCCGGGCTCTCTTCGGTCGGGTCCAAAAACATTCAGTACTTC. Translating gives CASSESGLSSVGSKNIQYF.

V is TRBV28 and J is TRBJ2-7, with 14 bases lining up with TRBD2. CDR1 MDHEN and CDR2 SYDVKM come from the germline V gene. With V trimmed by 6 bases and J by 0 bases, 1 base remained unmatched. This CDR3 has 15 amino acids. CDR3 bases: TGTGCCAGCAGAGGGACTAGCGGGGGCTCCTACGAGCAGTACGTC. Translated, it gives CASRGTSGGSYEQYV.

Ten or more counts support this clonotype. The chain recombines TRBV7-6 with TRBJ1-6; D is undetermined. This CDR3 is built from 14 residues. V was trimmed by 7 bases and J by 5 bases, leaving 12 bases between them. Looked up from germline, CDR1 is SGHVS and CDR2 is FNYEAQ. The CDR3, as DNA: TGTGCCAGCACCACAAGCCCCGATAATTCACCCCTCCACTTT. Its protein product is CASTTSPDNSPLHF.

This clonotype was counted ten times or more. CDR3 bases: TGCGCCAGCAGCCAAGTCCCTCTCCTCAGGGGCCACGCCGGTGGCTACACCTTC. Protein: CASSQVPLLRGHAGGYTF. V usage is TRBV4-1 and J usage is TRBJ1-2; tentatively, D is TRBD1 (6 bases). Germline loops: CDR1 MGHRA, CDR2 YSYEKL. The germline V and J ends were trimmed by 1 base and 7 bases, with 25 bases remaining between them. This CDR3 spans 18 amino acids.

CDR3 sequence (DNA): TGCAGCGTTAAGAGAGGGGGTATATACTATGGCTACACCTTC. Translating it yields CSVKRGGIYYGYTF. This chain joins TRBV29-1 and TRBJ1-2, with D possibly matching TRBD1 (6 bases). The V gene lost 5 bases and the J gene lost 3 bases, with 16 bases spanning the gap. Per the germline V gene, CDR1 is SQVTM and CDR2 is ANQGSEA. The CDR3 length is 14 residues.

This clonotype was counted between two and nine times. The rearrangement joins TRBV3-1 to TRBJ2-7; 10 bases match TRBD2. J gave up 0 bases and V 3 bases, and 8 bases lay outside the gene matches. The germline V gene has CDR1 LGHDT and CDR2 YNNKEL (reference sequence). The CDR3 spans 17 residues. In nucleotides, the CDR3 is TGTGCCAGCAGCCAGCTACTAGCGGGGATGGTCTCCTACGAGCAGTACGTC. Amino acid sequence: CASSQLLAGMVSYEQYV.